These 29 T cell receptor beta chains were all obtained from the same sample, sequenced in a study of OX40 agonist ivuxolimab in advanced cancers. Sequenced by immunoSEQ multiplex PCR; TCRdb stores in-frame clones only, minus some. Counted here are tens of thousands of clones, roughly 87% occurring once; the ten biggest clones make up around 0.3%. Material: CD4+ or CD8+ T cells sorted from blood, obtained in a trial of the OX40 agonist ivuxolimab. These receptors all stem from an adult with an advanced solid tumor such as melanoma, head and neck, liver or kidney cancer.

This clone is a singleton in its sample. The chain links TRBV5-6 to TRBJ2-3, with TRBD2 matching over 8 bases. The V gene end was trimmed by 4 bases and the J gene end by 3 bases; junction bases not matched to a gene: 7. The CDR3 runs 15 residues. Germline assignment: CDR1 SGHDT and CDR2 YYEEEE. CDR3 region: CASSLPPGGTDTQYF. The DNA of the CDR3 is TGTGCCAGCAGCCTACCCCCGGGAGGGACAGATACGCAGTATTTT.

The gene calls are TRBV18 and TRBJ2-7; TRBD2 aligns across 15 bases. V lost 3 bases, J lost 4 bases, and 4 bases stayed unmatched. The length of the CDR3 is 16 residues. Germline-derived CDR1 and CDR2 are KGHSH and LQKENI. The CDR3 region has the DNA TGTGCCAGCTCACCGGCAGGACTAGCGGGGGGGTACGAGCAGTACTTC. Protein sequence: CASSPAGLAGGYEQYF.

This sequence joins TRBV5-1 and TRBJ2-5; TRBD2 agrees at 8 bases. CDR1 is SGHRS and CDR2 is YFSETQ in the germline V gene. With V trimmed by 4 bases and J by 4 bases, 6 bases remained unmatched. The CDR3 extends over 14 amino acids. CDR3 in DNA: TGCGCCAGCAGCCTATCGACTAGCGCAGAGACCCAGTACTTC. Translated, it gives CASSLSTSAETQYF.

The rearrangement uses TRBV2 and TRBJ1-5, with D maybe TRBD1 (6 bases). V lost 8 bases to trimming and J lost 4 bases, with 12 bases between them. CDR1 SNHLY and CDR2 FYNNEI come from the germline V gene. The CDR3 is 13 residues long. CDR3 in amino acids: CASGPQGNQPQHF. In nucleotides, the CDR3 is TGTGCCAGCGGACCGCAGGGGAATCAGCCCCAGCATTTT.

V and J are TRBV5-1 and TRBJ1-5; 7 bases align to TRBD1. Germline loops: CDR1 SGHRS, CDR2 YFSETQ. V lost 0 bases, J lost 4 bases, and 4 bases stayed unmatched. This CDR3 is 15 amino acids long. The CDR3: CASSLEGTVNQPQHF. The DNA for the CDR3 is TGCGCCAGCAGCTTGGAGGGGACAGTTAATCAGCCCCAGCATTTT.

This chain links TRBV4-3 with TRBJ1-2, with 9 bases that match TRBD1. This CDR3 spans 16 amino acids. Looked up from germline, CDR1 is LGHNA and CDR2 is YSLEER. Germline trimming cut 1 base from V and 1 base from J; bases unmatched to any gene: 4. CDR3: CASSQVPGQGNYGYTF. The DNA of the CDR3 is TGCGCCAGCAGCCAAGTTCCGGGACAGGGTAACTATGGCTACACCTTC.

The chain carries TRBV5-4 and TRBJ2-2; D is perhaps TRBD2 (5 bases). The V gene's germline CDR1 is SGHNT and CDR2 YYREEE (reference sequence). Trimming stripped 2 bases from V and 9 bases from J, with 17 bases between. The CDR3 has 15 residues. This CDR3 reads CASSFRGSLGRELFF. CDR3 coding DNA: TGTGCCAGCAGCTTCCGGGGATCGCTGGGTCGGGAGCTGTTTTTT.

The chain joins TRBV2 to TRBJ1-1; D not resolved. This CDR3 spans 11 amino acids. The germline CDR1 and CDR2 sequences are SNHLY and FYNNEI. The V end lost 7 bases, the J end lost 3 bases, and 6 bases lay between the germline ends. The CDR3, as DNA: TGTGCCAGCAACCTTTACACTGAAGCTTTCTTT. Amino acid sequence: CASNLYTEAFF. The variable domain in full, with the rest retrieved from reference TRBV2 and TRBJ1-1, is EPEVTQTPSHQVTQMGQEVILRCVPISNHLYFYWYRQILGQKVEFLVSFYNNEISEKSEIFDDQFSVERPDGSNFTLKIRSTKLEDSAMYFCASNLYTEAFFGQGTRLTVV.

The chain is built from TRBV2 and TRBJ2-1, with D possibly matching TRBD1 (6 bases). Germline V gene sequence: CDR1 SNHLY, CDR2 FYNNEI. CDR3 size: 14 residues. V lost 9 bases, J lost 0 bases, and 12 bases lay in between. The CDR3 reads CARETGSSYNEQFF. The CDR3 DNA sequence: TGTGCCAGGGAGACAGGAAGCTCCTACAATGAGCAGTTCTTC.

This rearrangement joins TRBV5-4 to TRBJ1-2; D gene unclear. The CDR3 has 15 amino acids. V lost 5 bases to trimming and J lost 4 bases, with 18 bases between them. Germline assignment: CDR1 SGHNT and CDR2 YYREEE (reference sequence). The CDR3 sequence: CASRPPGLAPYGYTF. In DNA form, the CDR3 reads TGTGCCAGCAGACCCCCCGGTTTGGCGCCCTATGGCTACACCTTC.

CDR3 sequence (DNA): TGTGCCTGGAGTCTTGGCTCCTATAATTCACCCCTCCACTTT. Translated, it gives CAWSLGSYNSPLHF. The chain couples TRBV30 to TRBJ1-6; no clear D. V was trimmed by 2 bases and J by 0 bases, leaving 5 bases between them. The CDR3 runs 14 residues. CDR1 GTSNPN and CDR2 SVGIG come from the germline V gene (reference sequence).

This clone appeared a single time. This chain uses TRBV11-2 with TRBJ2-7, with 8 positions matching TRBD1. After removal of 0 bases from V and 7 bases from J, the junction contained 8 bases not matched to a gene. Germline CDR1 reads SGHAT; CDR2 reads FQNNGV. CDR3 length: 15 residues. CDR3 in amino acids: CASSLDRQGAREQYF. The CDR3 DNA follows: TGTGCCAGCAGCTTAGATCGGCAGGGGGCAAGAGAGCAGTACTTC.

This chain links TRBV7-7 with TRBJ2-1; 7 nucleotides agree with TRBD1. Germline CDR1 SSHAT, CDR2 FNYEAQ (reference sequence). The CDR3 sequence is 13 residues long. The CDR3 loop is CASLQTGRNEQFF. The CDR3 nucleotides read TGTGCTAGCCTACAGACAGGGCGAAATGAGCAGTTCTTC.

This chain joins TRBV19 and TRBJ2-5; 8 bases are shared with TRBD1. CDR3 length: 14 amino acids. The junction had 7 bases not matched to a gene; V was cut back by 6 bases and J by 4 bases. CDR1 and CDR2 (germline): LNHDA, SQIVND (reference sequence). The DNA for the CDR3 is TGTGCCAGTAGAGCCTCAGGGGGCCGAGAGACCCAGTACTTC. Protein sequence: CASRASGGRETQYF.

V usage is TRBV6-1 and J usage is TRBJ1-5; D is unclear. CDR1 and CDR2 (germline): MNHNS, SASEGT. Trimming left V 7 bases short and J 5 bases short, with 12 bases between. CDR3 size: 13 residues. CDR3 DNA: TGTGCCAGCAATGAGAGGATTTATCAGCCCCAGCATTTT. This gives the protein CASNERIYQPQHF.

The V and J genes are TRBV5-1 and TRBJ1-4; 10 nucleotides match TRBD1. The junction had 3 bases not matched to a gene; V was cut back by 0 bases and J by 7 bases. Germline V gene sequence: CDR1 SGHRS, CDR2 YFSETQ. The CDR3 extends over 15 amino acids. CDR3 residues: CASSLDGTGVEKLFF. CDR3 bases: TGCGCCAGCAGCTTGGACGGGACAGGGGTTGAAAAACTGTTTTTT. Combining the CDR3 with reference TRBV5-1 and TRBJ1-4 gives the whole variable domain KAGVTQTPRYLIKTRGQQVTLSCSPISGHRSVSWYQQTPGQGLQFLFEYFSETQRNKGNFPGRFSGRQFSNSRSEMNVSTLELGDSALYLCASSLDGTGVEKLFFGSGTQLSVL.

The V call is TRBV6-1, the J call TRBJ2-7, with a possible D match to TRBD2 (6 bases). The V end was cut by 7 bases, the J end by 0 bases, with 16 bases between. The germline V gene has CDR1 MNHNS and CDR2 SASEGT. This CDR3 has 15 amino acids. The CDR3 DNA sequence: TGTGCCAGCACTAGAAGCTGGGGGGACTCCTACGAGCAGTACTTC. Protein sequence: CASTRSWGDSYEQYF.

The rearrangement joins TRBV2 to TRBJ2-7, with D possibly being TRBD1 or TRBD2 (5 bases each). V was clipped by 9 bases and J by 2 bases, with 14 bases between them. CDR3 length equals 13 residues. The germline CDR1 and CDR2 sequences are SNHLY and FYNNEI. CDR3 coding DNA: TGTGCCAGTAACCGGGACCGGACCTACGAGCAGTACTTC. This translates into CASNRDRTYEQYF.

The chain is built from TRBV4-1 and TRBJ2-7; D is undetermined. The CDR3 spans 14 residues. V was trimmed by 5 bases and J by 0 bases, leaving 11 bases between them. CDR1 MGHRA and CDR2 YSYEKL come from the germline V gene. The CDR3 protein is CASSAPTSSYEQYF. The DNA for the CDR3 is TGCGCCAGCAGCGCCCCTACGAGCTCCTACGAGCAGTACTTC.

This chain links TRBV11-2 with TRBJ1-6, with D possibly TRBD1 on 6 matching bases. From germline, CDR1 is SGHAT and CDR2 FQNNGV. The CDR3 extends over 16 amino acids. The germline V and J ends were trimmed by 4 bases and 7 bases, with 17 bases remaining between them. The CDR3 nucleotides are TGTGCCAGCAGCTCCCGGAGGGGGGGTGGCAATTCACCCCTCCACTTT. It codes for CASSSRRGGGNSPLHF.

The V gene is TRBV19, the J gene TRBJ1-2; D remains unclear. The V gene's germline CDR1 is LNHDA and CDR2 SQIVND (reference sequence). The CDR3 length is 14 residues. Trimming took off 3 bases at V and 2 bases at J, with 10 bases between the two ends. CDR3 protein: CASSIEDGNYGYTF. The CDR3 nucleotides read TGTGCCAGTAGTATCGAGGACGGGAACTATGGCTACACCTTC. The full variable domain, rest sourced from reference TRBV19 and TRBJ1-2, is DGGITQSPKYLFRKEGQNVTLSCEQNLNHDAMYWYRQDPGQGLRLIYYSQIVNDFQKGDIAEGYSVSREKKESFPLTVTSAQKNPTAFYLCASSIEDGNYGYTFGSGTRLTVV.

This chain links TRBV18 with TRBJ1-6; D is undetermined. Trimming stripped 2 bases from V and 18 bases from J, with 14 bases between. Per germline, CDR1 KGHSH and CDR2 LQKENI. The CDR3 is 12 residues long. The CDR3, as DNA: TGTGCCAGCTCACCAGGTCGGGCCATAGCCCACTTT. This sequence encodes CASSPGRAIAHF. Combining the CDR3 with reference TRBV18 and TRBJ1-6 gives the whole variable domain NAGVMQNPRHLVRRRGQEARLRCSPMKGHSHVYWYRQLPEEGLKFMVYLQKENIIDESGMPKERFSAEFPKEGPSILRIQQVVRGDSAAYFCASSPGRAIAHFGNGTRLTVT.

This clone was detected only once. The CDR3 nucleotides read TGCGCCAGCAGCTTCGCCGGGGGGGGATCCTCAAGCTCCTATAATTCACCCCTCCACTTT. Translating gives CASSFAGGGSSSSYNSPLHF. The V and J genes are TRBV5-1 and TRBJ1-6, with D maybe TRBD1 (5 bases). V was shortened by 2 bases and J by 0 bases, with 21 bases between the two germline ends. CDR3 length: 20 amino acids. Per germline, CDR1 SGHRS and CDR2 YFSETQ.

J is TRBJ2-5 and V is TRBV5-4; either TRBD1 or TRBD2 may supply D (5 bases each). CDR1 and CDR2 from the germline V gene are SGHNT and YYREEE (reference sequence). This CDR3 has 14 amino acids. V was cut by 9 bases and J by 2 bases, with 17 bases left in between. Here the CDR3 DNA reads TGTGCCATCAGGTCATGGGGGTCACAAGAGACCCAGTACTTC. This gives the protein CAIRSWGSQETQYF.

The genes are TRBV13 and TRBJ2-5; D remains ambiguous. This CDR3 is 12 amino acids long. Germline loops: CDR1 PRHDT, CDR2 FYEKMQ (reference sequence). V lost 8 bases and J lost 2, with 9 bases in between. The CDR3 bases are TGTGCCAGCGGGGTTGGGCAAGAGACCCAGTACTTC. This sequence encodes CASGVGQETQYF.

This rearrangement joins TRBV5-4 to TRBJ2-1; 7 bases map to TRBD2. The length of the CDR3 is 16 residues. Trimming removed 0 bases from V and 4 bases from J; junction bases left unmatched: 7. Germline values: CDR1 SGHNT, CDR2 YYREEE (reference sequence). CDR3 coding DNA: TGTGCCAGCAGCTTGGGGTGGGTCGGGGGGTACAATGAGCAGTTCTTC. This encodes CASSLGWVGGYNEQFF.

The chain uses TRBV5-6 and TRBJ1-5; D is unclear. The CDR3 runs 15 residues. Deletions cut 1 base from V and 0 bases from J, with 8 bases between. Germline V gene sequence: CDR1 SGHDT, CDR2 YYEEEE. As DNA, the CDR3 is TGTGCCAGCAGCTTGAGAGGAAATAGCAATCAGCCCCAGCATTTT. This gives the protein CASSLRGNSNQPQHF. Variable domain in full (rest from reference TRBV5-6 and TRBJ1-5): DAGVTQSPTHLIKTRGQQVTLRCSPKSGHDTVSWYQQALGQGPQFIFQYYEEEERQRGNFPDRFSGHQFPNYSSELNVNALLLGDSALYLCASSLRGNSNQPQHFGDGTRLSIL.

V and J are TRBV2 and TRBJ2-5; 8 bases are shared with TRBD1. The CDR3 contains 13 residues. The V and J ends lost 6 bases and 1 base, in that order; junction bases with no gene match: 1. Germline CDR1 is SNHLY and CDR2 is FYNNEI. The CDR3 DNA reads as TGTGCCAGCAGCGGGACAGGCCAAGAGACCCAGTACTTC. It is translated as CASSGTGQETQYF.

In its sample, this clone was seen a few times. CDR3 nucleotide sequence: TGTGCCAGCAAGGGACAGGGGGCATCCTACAATGAGCAGTTCTTC. It is translated as CASKGQGASYNEQFF. This rearrangement joins TRBV2 to TRBJ2-1; 12 bases are a match to TRBD1. Germline V gene lookup returns CDR1 SNHLY and CDR2 FYNNEI. J gave up 1 base and V 7 bases, and 2 bases lay outside the gene matches. This CDR3 region has 15 residues.